These 9 T cell receptor beta chains came from one sample sequenced in a study. TCRdb re-analysed the 5' RACE reads in MiXCR, keeping a single row per CDR3 protein. Of around 30,000 distinct CDR3 sequences listed, about 26% were seen once; the top ten hold around 3.5%. Sequencing was performed on naive CD4+ T cells sorted from a lymph node. Described subset: naive CD4+ T cells, CD4+CD45RA+CD25-. The receptors originated from a female donor with breast cancer.

This clonotype was seen a few times. The chain combines TRBV9 with TRBJ1-2; TRBD1 aligns across 8 bases. The CDR3 is 15 amino acids. CDR1 is SGDLS and CDR2 is YYNGEE in the germline V gene. V was clipped by 2 bases and J by 8 bases; unmatched bases: 11. CDR3 sequence (DNA): TGTGCCAGCAGCGTCCGGACAGGGTTTGACGGCGGCTACACCTTC. Translating it yields CASSVRTGFDGGYTF.

V is TRBV3-1 and J is TRBJ2-1, with 10 bases that match TRBD2. CDR1 and CDR2 (germline): LGHDT, YNNKEL (reference sequence). This CDR3 has 16 residues. With V trimmed by 0 bases and J by 10 bases, 9 bases remained unmatched. Here the CDR3 reads CASSQDLGLARREQFF. The CDR3 nucleotides are TGTGCCAGCAGCCAAGATTTGGGACTAGCGAGGCGGGAGCAGTTCTTC.

With regard to this clonotype: A much larger clone lies a single base off, so this may be a read error. The chain joins TRBV5-1 to TRBJ1-1, with unresolved D. Trimming removed 3 bases from V and 4 bases from J, with 10 bases in between. Germline CDR1 reads SGHRS; CDR2 reads YFSETQ. The CDR3 spans 13 residues. The CDR3 region has the DNA TGCGCCAGCAGCTACGGACCGAGCACTGAAGCTTTCTTT. Its translation: CASSYGPSTEAFF.

The chain carries TRBV7-9 and TRBJ2-7, with D maybe TRBD2 (6 bases). V was pared by 4 bases and J by 3 bases, with 7 bases between. From germline, CDR1 is SEHNR and CDR2 FQNEAQ (reference sequence). The CDR3 contains 12 residues. The CDR3 DNA follows: TGTGCCAGCAGCTACGGGGGCTACGAGCAGTACTTC. Its translation is CASSYGGYEQYF.

This clonotype was counted at least ten times. CDR3 nucleotides: TGTGCCAGCAGCTTAAGTGGAGATGGGATCGCTTTCTTT. This sequence encodes CASSLSGDGIAFF. The chain couples TRBV7-3 to TRBJ1-1; D gene unclear. Germline CDR1 and CDR2: SGHTA and FQGTGA. Trimming removed 1 base from V and 11 bases from J, with 14 bases in between. The CDR3 covers 13 residues.

This clonotype was recorded a few times. The rearrangement links TRBV12-5 to TRBJ2-5; 10 nucleotides line up with TRBD1. Losses at the gene ends were 4 bases for V and 3 bases for J; bases not matched to a gene: 2. Germline assignment: CDR1 LGHNT and CDR2 FRNRAP. The CDR3 has 14 amino acids. CDR3 DNA: TGTGCTAGTGGTTGGGGACAGGGGAAAGAGACCCAGTACTTC. Its protein product is CASGWGQGKETQYF.

The chain recombines TRBV20-1 with TRBJ1-2; 9 bases agree with TRBD1. This CDR3 spans 12 amino acids. The V and J ends lost 5 bases and 7 bases, in that order; junction bases with no gene match: 5. The germline CDR1 and CDR2 sequences are DFQATT and SNEGSKA (reference sequence). The CDR3 nucleotides read TGCAGTGCTCGGGGACAGGGAAGTGGCTACACCTTC. Amino acids: CSARGQGSGYTF.

By sample share, this clonotype is medium-sized. V usage is TRBV29-1 and J usage is TRBJ1-2; D is possibly TRBD1 (6 bases). CDR3 length: 10 amino acids. CDR1 is SQVTM, CDR2 ANQGSEA, per germline. Trimming left V 3 bases short and J 11 bases short, with 10 bases between. The CDR3 sequence is CSVDQGGYTF. The DNA of the CDR3 is TGCAGCGTTGACCAAGGGGGTTACACCTTC.

In this sample, this clonotype turned up a few times. This chain links TRBV28 with TRBJ2-7; tentative D call: TRBD2 (6 bases). From germline, CDR1 is MDHEN and CDR2 SYDVKM. The CDR3 runs 13 residues. V lost 6 bases and J lost 3, with 12 bases in between. The CDR3 is CASRRMGGYEQYF. The CDR3 region has the DNA TGTGCCAGCAGAAGAATGGGGGGCTACGAGCAGTACTTC.